This TCR beta chain was recorded in a study of cytomegalovirus exposure and HLA in healthy donors. Study findings and constraints: A list of 150 or so TCR beta chains associated with cytomegalovirus was given.

Both 60 Vbeta primers and 13 Jbeta primers went into the PCR. This table comes from immunoSEQ multiplex PCR, and its TCRdb copy is limited to in-frame clones, with some not included. This table holds fewer than 20,000 clones, around 80% found once. V gave up 7 bases and J gave up 1 base, with 10 bases separating them. Germline CDR1 SQVTM, CDR2 ANQGSEA. CDR3 length: 12 amino acids. Turning to this clone: Its cognate antigen is unknown.

The chain uses TRBV29-1 and TRBJ1-1; D gene uncertain. The specimen was PBMCs. The source is a human donor in good health. The DNA for the CDR3 is TGCAGCGATCTCGGGGAGAACACTGAAGCTTTCTTT. This gives the protein CSDLGENTEAFF. The full variable domain, with the rest looked up from reference TRBV29-1 and TRBJ1-1, is SAVISQKPSRDICQRGTSLTIQCQVDSQVTMMFWYRQQPGQSLTLIATANQGSEATYESGFVIDKFPISRPNLTFSTLTVSNMSPEDSSIYLCSDLGENTEAFFGQGTRLTVV.